This T cell receptor beta chain is drawn from a study of shared clonotypes between healthy human individuals. Study in general: The study drew on a couple of women and a few men aged 18 to 49 as donors. CD4 naive and CD4 memory each took three plates per donor, while CD8 naive took two and CD8 memory one.

The assay was immunoSEQ multiplex PCR, and TCRdb's table has in-frame clones only and misses some. The sample has about 320,000 clones, roughly 84% seen once; the top ten hold around 15%. CCR7-negative CD45RA+ TemRA cells were combined with CD45RO+ cells to form CD8 memory. Sequencing input: memory CD8+ T cells sorted from blood. Described subset: CD45RO+ cells pooled with CCR7-negative TemRA cells. The origin of this receptor is a man between 18 and 29 years old in good health.

The CDR3 protein is CASSFPGTSGKDEQYF. The DNA of the CDR3 is TGTGCCAGCAGCTTTCCCGGGACTAGCGGGAAGGACGAGCAGTACTTC. V gene TRBV13 combines with J gene TRBJ2-7, with 13 bases matching TRBD2. Germline V gives CDR1 PRHDT, CDR2 FYEKMQ (reference sequence). CDR3 size: 16 residues. Unmatched junction bases numbered 7, after V lost 3 bases and J lost 5 bases. Variable domain in full (rest from reference TRBV13 and TRBJ2-7): AAGVIQSPRHLIKEKRETATLKCYPIPRHDTVYWYQQGPGQDPQFLISFYEKMQSDKGSIPDRFSAQQFSDYHSELNMSSLELGDSALYFCASSFPGTSGKDEQYFGPGTRLTVT.